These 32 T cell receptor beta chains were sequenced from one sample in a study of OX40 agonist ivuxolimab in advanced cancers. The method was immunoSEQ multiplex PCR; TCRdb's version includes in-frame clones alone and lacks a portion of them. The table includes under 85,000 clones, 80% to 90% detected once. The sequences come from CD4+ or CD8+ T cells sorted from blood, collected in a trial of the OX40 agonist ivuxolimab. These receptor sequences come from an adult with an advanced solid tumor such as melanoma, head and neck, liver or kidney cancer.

The CDR3 reads CASSPGPQGGYTF. The CDR3 DNA sequence: TGTGCCAGCAGCCCGGGACCCCAGGGGGGCTACACCTTC. The chain carries TRBV11-2 and TRBJ1-2; weak D call: TRBD1 (6 bases). V gave up 5 bases and J gave up 8 bases, with 15 bases separating them. CDR1 is SGHAT and CDR2 is FQNNGV in the germline V gene. This CDR3 comprises 13 residues. Filled out from reference TRBV11-2 and TRBJ1-2, the complete variable domain reads EAGVAQSPRYKIIEKRQSVAFWCNPISGHATLYWYQQILGQGPKLLIQFQNNGVVDDSQLPKDRFSAERLKGVDSTLKIQPAKLEDSAVYLCASSPGPQGGYTFGSGTRLTVV.

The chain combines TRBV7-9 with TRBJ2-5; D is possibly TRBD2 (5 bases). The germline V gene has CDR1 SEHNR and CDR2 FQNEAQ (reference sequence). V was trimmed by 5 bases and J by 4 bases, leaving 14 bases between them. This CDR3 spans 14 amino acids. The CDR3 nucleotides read TGTGCCAGCAGCACTCCGGGGTCCCGAGAGACCCAGTACTTC. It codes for CASSTPGSRETQYF.

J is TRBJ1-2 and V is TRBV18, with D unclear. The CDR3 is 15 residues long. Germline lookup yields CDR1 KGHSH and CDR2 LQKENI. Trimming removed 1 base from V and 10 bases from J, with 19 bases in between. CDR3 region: CASSPRTSEVPIYTF. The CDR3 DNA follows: TGTGCCAGCTCACCACGCACCAGCGAGGTCCCCATCTACACCTTC.

The DNA of the CDR3 is TGTGCCAGCAGCCTCTATTCAGATACGCAGTATTTT. Amino acids: CASSLYSDTQYF. The chain combines TRBV7-2 with TRBJ2-3; D gene unclear. Between the trimmed V and J ends, which lost 5 bases and 4 bases, there was a span of 7 bases. The CDR3 has 12 residues. Germline values: CDR1 SGHTA, CDR2 FQGNSA.

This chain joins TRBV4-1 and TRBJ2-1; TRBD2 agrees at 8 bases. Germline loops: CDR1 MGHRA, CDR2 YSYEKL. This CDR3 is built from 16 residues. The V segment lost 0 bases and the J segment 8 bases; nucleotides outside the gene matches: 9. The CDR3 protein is CASSQERVAGPDEQFF. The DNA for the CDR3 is TGCGCCAGCAGCCAAGAACGGGTAGCGGGACCCGATGAGCAGTTCTTC.

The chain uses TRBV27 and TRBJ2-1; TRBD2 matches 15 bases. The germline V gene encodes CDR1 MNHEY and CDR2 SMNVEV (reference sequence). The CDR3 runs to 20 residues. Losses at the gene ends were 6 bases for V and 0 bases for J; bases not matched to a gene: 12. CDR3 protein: CASSPPLGLAGGSSYNEQFF. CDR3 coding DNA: TGTGCCAGCAGCCCTCCCCTGGGACTAGCGGGGGGTAGCTCCTACAATGAGCAGTTCTTC.

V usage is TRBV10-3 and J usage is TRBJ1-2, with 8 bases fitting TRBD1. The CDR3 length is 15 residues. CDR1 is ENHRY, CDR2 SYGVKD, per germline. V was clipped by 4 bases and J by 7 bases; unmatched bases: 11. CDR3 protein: CAISVASGGFAGYTF. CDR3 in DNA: TGTGCCATCAGTGTTGCATCAGGGGGCTTCGCTGGCTACACCTTC.

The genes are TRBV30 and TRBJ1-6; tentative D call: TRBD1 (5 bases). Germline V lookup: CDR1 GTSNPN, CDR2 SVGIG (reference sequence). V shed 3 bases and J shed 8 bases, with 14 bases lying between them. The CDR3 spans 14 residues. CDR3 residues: CAWRGAASHSPLHF. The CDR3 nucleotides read TGTGCCTGGAGAGGGGCCGCGAGTCATTCACCCCTCCACTTT.

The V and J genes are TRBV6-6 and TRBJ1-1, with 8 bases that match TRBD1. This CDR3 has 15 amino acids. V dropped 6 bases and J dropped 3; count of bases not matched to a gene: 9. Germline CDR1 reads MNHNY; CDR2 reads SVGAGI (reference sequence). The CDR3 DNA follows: TGTGCCAGCAGGGGGACAGGAGGTGTGGACACTGAAGCTTTCTTT. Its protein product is CASRGTGGVDTEAFF.

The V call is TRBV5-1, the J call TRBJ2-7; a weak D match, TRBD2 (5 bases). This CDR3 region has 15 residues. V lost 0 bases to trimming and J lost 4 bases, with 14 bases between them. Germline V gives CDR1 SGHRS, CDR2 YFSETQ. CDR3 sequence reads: CASSLDGLRRYEQYF. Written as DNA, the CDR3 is TGCGCCAGCAGCTTGGATGGGCTAAGGAGGTACGAGCAGTACTTC. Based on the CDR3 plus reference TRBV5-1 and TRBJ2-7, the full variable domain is KAGVTQTPRYLIKTRGQQVTLSCSPISGHRSVSWYQQTPGQGLQFLFEYFSETQRNKGNFPGRFSGRQFSNSRSEMNVSTLELGDSALYLCASSLDGLRRYEQYFGPGTRLTVT.

The CDR3 DNA reads TGTGCCAGCTCACCACTCGGGGGGTCTAACTATGGCTACACCTTC. It translates to CASSPLGGSNYGYTF. V usage is TRBV18 and J usage is TRBJ1-2; weak D call: TRBD1 (5 bases). The CDR3 has 15 amino acids. Deletions cut 1 base from V and 0 bases from J, with 9 bases between. Germline V gene data show CDR1 as KGHSH and CDR2 as LQKENI. The whole variable domain, filled in from reference TRBV18 and TRBJ1-2, reads NAGVMQNPRHLVRRRGQEARLRCSPMKGHSHVYWYRQLPEEGLKFMVYLQKENIIDESGMPKERFSAEFPKEGPSILRIQQVVRGDSAAYFCASSPLGGSNYGYTFGSGTRLTVV.

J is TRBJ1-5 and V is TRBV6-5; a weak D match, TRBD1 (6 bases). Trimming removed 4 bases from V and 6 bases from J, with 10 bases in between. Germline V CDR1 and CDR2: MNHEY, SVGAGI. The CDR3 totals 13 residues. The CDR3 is CASSFGGSQPQHF. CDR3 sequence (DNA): TGTGCCAGCAGTTTTGGGGGCTCTCAGCCCCAGCATTTT.

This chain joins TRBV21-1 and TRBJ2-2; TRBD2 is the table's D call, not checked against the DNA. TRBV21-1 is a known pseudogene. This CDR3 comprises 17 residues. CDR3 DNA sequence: TGTGCCAGCAGGGGGACCGGGACTAGCGGGAACACCGGGGAGCTGTTTTTT. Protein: CASRGTGTSGNTGELFF.

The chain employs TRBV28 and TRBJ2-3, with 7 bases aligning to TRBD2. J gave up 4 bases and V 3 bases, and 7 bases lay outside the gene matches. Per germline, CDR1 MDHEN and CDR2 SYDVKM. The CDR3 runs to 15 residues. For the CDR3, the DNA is TGTGCCAGCAGTTTGCTGGCGGGAGTAGCAGATACGCAGTATTTT. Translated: CASSLLAGVADTQYF. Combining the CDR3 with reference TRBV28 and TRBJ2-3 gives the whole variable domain DVKVTQSSRYLVKRTGEKVFLECVQDMDHENMFWYRQDPGLGLRLIYFSYDVKMKEKGDIPEGYSVSREKKERFSLILESASTNQTSMYLCASSLLAGVADTQYFGPGTRLTVL.

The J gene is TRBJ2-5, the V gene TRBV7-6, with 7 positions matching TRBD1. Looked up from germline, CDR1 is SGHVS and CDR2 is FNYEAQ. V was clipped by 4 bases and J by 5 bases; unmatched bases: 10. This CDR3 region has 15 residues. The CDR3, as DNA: TGTGCCAGCAGCTCCGGGACAGCTACAGTCGAGACCCAGTACTTC. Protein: CASSSGTATVETQYF.

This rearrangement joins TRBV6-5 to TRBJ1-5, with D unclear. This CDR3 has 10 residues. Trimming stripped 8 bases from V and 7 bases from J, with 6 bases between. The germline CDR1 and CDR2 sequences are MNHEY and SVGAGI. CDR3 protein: CASGWQPQHF. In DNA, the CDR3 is TGTGCCAGCGGATGGCAGCCCCAGCATTTT.

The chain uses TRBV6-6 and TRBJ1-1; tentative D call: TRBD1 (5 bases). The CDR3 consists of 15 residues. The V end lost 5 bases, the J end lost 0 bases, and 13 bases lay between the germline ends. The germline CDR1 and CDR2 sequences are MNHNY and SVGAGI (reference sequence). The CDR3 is CASSLRRALNTEAFF. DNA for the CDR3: TGTGCCAGCAGTCTTCGCAGGGCCTTGAACACTGAAGCTTTCTTT.

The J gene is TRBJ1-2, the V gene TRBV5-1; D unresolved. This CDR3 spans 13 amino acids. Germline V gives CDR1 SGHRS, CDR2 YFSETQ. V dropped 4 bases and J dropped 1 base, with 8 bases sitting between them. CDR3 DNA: TGCGCCAGCAGCCTCGAAGTTAACTATGGCTACACCTTC. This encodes CASSLEVNYGYTF.

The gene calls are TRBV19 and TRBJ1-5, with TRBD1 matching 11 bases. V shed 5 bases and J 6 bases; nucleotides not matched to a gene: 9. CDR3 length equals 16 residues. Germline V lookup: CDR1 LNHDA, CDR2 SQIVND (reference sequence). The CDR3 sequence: CASSETGTGGVQPQHF. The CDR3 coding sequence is TGTGCCAGTAGTGAAACCGGGACAGGGGGTGTTCAGCCCCAGCATTTT.

The CDR3 loop is CASSLSGSRTYEQYF. In DNA, the CDR3 is TGTGCCAGCAGCTTAAGCGGGTCCAGAACCTACGAGCAGTACTTC. The chain employs TRBV7-3 and TRBJ2-7; D is perhaps TRBD2 (5 bases). The length of the CDR3 is 15 residues. Germline V lookup: CDR1 SGHTA, CDR2 FQGTGA. V was cut by 1 base and J by 2 bases, with 12 bases left in between.

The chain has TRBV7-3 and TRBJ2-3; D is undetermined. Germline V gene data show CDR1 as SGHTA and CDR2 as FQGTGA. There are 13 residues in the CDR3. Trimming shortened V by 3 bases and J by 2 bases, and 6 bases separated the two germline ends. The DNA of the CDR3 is TGTGCCAGCAGCTTTGTAGTCACAGATACGCAGTATTTT. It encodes CASSFVVTDTQYF. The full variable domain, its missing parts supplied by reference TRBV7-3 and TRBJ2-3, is GAGVSQTPSNKVTEKGKYVELRCDPISGHTALYWYRQSLGQGPEFLIYFQGTGAADDSGLPNDRFFAVRPEGSVSTLKIQRTERGDSAVYLCASSFVVTDTQYFGPGTRLTVL.

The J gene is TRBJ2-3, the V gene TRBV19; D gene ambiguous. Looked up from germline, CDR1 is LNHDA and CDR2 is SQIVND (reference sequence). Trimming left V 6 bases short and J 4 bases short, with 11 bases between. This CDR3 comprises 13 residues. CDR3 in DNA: TGTGCCAGTAGATCGCTCGACGCAGATACGCAGTATTTT. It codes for CASRSLDADTQYF.

In DNA, the CDR3 is TGTGCCAGTAGTGAAGGGGCCAATCAGCCCCAGCATTTT. The encoded protein is CASSEGANQPQHF. The rearrangement uses TRBV19 and TRBJ1-5, with D tentatively TRBD1 (5 bases). Between the trimmed V and J ends, which lost 5 bases and 3 bases, there was a span of 8 bases. The CDR3 has 13 amino acids. From germline, CDR1 is LNHDA and CDR2 SQIVND (reference sequence).

CDR3 loop: CASSSAGNTEAFF. Written as DNA, the CDR3 is TGTGCCAGCTCAAGCGCGGGGAACACTGAAGCTTTCTTT. This chain links TRBV18 with TRBJ1-1, with D unclear. The CDR3 is 13 residues long. Looked up from germline, CDR1 is KGHSH and CDR2 is LQKENI. The V end lost 5 bases, the J end lost 1 base, and 8 bases lay between the germline ends.

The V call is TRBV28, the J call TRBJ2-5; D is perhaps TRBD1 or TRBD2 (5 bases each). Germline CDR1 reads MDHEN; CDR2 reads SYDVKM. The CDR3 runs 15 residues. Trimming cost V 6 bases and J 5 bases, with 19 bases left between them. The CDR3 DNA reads TGTGCCAGCAGCCCAGGGACGAGGATGGGGGAGACCCAGTACTTC. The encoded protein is CASSPGTRMGETQYF.

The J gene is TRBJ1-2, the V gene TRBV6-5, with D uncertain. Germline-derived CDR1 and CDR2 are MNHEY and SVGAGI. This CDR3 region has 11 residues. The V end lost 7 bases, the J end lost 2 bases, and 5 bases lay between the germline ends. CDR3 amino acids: CASNGNYGYTF. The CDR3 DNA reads TGTGCCAGCAACGGAAACTATGGCTACACCTTC.

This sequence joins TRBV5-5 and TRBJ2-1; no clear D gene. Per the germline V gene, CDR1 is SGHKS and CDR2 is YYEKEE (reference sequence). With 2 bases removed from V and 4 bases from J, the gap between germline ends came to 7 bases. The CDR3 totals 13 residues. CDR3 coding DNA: TGTGCCAGCAGCTTCCCCCCTTACAATGAGCAGTTCTTC. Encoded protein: CASSFPPYNEQFF.

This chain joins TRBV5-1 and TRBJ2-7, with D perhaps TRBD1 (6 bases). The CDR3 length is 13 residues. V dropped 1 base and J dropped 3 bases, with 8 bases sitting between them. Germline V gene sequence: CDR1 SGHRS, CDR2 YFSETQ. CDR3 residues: CASSLKTGYEQYF. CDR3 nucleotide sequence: TGCGCCAGCAGCTTGAAGACAGGCTACGAGCAGTACTTC.

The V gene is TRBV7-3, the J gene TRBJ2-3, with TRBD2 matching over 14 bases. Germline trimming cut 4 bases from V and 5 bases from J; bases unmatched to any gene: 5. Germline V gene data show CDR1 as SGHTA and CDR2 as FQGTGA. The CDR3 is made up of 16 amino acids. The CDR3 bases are TGTGCCAGCAGCTCTACGGGACTAGCGGGAGTAGATACGCAGTATTTT. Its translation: CASSSTGLAGVDTQYF.

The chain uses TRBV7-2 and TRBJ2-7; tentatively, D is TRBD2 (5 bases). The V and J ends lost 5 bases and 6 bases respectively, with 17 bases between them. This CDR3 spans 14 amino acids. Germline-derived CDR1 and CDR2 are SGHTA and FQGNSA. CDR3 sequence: CASSVRLERGEQYF. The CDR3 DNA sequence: TGTGCCAGCAGCGTCCGACTCGAACGGGGCGAGCAGTACTTC.

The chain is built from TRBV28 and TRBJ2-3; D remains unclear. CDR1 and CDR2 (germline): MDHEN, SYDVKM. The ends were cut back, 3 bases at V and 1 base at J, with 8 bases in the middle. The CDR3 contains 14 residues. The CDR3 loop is CASSFGARTDTQYF. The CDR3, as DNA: TGTGCCAGCAGTTTTGGAGCGCGCACAGATACGCAGTATTTT.

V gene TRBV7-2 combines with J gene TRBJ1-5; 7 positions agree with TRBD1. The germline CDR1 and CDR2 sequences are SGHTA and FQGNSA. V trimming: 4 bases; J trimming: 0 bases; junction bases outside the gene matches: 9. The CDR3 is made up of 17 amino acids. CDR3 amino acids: CASSSYRDSDSNQPQHF. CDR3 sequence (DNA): TGTGCCAGCAGCTCGTACCGGGACAGTGATAGCAATCAGCCCCAGCATTTT.